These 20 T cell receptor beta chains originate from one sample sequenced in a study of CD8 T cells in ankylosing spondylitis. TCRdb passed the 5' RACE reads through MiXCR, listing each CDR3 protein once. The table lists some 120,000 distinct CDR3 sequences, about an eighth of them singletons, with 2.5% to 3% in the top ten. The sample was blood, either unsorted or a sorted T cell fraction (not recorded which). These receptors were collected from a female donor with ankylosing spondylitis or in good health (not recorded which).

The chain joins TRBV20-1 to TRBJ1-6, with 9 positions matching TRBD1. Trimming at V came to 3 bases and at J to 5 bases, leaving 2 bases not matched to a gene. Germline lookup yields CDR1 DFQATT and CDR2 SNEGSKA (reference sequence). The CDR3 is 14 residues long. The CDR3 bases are TGCAGTGCTAGCCGGGACAGGGATAATTCACCCCTCCACTTT. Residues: CSASRDRDNSPLHF.

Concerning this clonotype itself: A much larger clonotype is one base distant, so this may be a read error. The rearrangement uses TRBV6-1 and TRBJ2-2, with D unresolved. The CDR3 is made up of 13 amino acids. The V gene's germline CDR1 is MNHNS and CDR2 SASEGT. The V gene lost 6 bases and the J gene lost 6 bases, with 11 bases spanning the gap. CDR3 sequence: CASSATGPGELFF. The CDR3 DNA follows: TGTGCCAGCAGCGCGACTGGCCCCGGGGAGCTGTTTTTT.

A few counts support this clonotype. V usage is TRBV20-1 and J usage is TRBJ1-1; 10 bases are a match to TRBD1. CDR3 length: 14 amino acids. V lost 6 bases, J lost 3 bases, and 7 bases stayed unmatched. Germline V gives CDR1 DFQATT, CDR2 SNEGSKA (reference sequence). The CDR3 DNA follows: TGCAGTGCAACTCCCGGGACAGGGGACACTGAAGCTTTCTTT. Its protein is CSATPGTGDTEAFF.

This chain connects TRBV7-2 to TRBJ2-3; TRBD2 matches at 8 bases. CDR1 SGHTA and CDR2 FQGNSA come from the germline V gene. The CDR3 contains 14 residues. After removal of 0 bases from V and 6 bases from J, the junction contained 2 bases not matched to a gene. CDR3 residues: CASSLAAGGDTQYF. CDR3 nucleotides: TGTGCCAGCAGCTTAGCGGCGGGGGGTGATACGCAGTATTTT.

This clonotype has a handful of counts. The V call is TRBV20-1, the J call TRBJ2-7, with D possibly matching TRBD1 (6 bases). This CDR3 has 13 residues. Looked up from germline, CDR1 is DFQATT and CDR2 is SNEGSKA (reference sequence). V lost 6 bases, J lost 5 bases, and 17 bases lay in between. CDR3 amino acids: CSAAPGTTHEQYF. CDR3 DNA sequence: TGCAGTGCGGCCCCCGGGACAACCCACGAGCAGTACTTC.

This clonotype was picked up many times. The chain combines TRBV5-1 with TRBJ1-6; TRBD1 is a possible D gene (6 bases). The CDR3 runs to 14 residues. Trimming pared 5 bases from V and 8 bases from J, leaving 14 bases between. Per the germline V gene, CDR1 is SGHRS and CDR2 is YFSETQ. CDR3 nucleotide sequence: TGCGCCAGCAGGGCCGGGACAAGATATTCACCCCTCCACTTT. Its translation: CASRAGTRYSPLHF.

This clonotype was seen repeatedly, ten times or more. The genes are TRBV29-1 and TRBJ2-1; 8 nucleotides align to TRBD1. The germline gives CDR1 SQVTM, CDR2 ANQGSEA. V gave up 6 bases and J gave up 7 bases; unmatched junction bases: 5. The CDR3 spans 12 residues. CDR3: CSVKGQGNEQFF. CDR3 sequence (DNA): TGCAGCGTAAAAGGACAGGGAAATGAGCAGTTCTTC.

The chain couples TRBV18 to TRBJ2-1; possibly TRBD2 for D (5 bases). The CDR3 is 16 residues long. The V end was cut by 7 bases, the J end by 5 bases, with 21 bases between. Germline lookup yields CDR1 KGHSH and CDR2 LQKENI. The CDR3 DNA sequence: TGTGCCAGCTTCACCGGGGTCTCCCAAACAAACAATGAGCAGTTCTTC. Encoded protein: CASFTGVSQTNNEQFF.

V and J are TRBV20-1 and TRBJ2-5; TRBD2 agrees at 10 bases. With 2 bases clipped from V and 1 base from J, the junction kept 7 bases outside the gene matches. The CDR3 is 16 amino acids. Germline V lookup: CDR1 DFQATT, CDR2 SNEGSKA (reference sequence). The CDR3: CSARSPSGGSQETQYF. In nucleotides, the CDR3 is TGCAGTGCTAGAAGCCCTAGCGGGGGTTCCCAAGAGACCCAGTACTTC.

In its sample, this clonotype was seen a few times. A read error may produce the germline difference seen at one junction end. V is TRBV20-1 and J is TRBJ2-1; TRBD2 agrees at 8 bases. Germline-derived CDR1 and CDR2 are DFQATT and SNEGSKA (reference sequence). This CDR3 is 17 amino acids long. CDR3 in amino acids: CCARVRSGTPSYNEQFF. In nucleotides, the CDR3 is TGCTGTGCTAGAGTTCGTAGCGGGACTCCCTCCTACAATGAGCAGTTCTTC.

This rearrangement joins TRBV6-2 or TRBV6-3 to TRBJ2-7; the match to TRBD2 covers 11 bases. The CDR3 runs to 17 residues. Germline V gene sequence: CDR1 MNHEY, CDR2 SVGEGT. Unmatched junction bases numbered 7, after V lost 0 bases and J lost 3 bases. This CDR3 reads CASSYSSGTSGFYEQYF. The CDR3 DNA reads TGTGCCAGCAGTTACTCGTCCGGGACTAGCGGTTTCTACGAGCAGTACTTC.

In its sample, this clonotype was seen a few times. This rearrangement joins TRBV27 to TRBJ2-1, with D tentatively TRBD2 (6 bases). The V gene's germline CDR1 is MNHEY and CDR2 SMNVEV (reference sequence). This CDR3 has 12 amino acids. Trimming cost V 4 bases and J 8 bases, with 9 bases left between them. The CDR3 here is CASSSGLHEQFF. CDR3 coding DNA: TGTGCCAGCAGTTCGGGACTTCATGAGCAGTTCTTC.

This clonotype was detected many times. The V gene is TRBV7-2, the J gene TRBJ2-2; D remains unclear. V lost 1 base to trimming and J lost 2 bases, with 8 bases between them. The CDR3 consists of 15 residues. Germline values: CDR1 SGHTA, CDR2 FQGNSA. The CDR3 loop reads CASSLVSLNTGELFF. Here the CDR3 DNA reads TGTGCCAGCAGCTTAGTTTCACTTAACACCGGGGAGCTGTTTTTT.

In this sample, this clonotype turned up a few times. For the CDR3, the DNA is TGTGCCAGCAGCTTAGTCTCAACCGGGGGCGAGCAGTACTTC. Translation gives CASSLVSTGGEQYF. V is TRBV7-9 and J is TRBJ2-7; D might be TRBD2 (6 bases). V lost 1 base and J lost 6, with 13 bases in between. Looked up from germline, CDR1 is SEHNR and CDR2 is FQNEAQ (reference sequence). This CDR3 comprises 14 residues.

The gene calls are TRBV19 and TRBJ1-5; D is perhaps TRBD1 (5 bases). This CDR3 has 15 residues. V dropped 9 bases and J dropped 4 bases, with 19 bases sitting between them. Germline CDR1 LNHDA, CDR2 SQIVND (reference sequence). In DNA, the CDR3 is TGTGCCAGCCAGTCGGGGGGACTCCCTAATCAGCCCCAGCATTTT. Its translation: CASQSGGLPNQPQHF.

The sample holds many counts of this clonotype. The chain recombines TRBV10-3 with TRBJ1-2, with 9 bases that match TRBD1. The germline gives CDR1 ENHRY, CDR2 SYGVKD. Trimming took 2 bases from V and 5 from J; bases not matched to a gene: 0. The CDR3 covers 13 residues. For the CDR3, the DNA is TGTGCCATCAGTGAGGGACAGGGGTATGGCTACACCTTC. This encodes CAISEGQGYGYTF.

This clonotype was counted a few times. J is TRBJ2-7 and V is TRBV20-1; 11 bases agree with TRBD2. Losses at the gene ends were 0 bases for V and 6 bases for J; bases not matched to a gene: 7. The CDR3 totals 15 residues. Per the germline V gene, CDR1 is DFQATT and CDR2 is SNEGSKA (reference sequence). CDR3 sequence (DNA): TGCAGTGCTAGAGATACTAGCGGGAGTTTGGGCGAGCAGTACTTC. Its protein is CSARDTSGSLGEQYF.

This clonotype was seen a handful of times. The CDR3: CASSFTDEANTGELFF. DNA for the CDR3: TGTGCCAGCAGCTTTACGGACGAGGCGAACACCGGGGAGCTGTTTTTT. The chain links TRBV7-8 to TRBJ2-2; D remains ambiguous. Germline CDR1 SGHVS, CDR2 FQNEAQ. The CDR3 runs 16 residues. The V end was cut by 3 bases, the J end by 0 bases, with 11 bases between.

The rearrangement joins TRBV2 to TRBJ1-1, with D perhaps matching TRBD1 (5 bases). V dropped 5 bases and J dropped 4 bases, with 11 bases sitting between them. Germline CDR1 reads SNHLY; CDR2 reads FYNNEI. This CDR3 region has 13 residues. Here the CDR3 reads CASSTDRPTEAFF. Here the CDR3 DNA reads TGTGCCAGCAGTACAGACAGACCCACTGAAGCTTTCTTT.

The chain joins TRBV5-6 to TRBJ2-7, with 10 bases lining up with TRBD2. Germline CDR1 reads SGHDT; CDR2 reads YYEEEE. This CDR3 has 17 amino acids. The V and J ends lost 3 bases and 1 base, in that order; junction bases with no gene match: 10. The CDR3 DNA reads TGTGCCAGCAGCTATGGGGTAGCGGGAGGACCATCCTACGAGCAGTACTTC. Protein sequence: CASSYGVAGGPSYEQYF.